This passage covers 17 T cell receptor beta chains from one sample sequenced in a study of T cells in Graves' hyperthyroidism and ophthalmopathy. RNA transcripts gave rise to amplified TCR beta CDR3 regions. The TCR CDR3 was amplified in a first-round RT-PCR using the HTBI primer set. One entry per CDR3 protein results from TCRdb running MiXCR on the multiplex PCR reads. The sample shows approximately 410,000 distinct CDR3 sequences, roughly 14% of them seen only once. The sample taken for sequencing was blood. These receptors came from a young man with Graves' ophthalmopathy.

This clonotype was detected ten times or more. The chain links TRBV2 to TRBJ1-4; D might be TRBD1 (6 bases). This CDR3 has 15 amino acids. Trimming took off 5 bases at V and 8 bases at J, with 18 bases between the two ends. Germline CDR1 is SNHLY and CDR2 is FYNNEI. The CDR3 region is CASSSRGNPEEKLFF. In nucleotides, the CDR3 is TGTGCCAGCAGTTCAAGGGGGAACCCAGAGGAAAAACTGTTTTTT.

As for this clonotype: Relative to the germline gene, one junction end is altered; a read error may explain this. The chain is built from TRBV6-1 and TRBJ1-1; weak D call: TRBD1 (6 bases). Germline-derived CDR1 and CDR2 are MNHNS and SASEGT. CDR3 length: 11 residues. This CDR3 is CASAQGTEVFF. The DNA of the CDR3 is TGTGCCAGCGCGCAGGGGACTGAAGTTTTCTTT.

This clonotype was seen ten or more times. The chain carries TRBV29-1 and TRBJ2-7; 7 bases are a match to TRBD2. The junction had 11 bases not matched to a gene; V was cut back by 3 bases and J by 6 bases. Germline V lookup: CDR1 SQVTM, CDR2 ANQGSEA. The CDR3 length is 14 residues. In DNA form, the CDR3 reads TGCAGCGTTGAGGTCGGCGGGAGTTGGTCCGAGCAGTACTTC. Protein product: CSVEVGGSWSEQYF.

This clonotype was found many times. The chain is built from TRBV10-3 and TRBJ2-5; D gene unclear. The CDR3 extends over 14 amino acids. Per germline, CDR1 ENHRY and CDR2 SYGVKD. Trimming stripped 0 bases from V and 1 base from J, with 6 bases between. The CDR3 loop reads CAISESGSQETQYF. CDR3 bases: TGTGCCATCAGTGAGTCGGGCTCCCAAGAGACCCAGTACTTC.

This clonotype was observed many times. The V and J genes are TRBV2 and TRBJ1-5; D not resolved. The V and J ends lost 6 bases and 0 bases respectively, with 6 bases between them. The CDR3 contains 13 residues. Germline CDR1 reads SNHLY; CDR2 reads FYNNEI. The CDR3 loop reads CASRANSNQPQHF. DNA of the CDR3: TGTGCCAGCAGGGCTAATAGCAATCAGCCCCAGCATTTT.

This clonotype has ten or more counts. CDR3: CASSLRGLAGGEYF. As DNA, the CDR3 is TGTGCCAGCAGCTTAAGAGGACTAGCGGGGGGGGAGTACTTC. The chain recombines TRBV13 with TRBJ2-5, with 15 bases matching TRBD2. Losses at the gene ends were 2 bases for V and 12 bases for J; bases not matched to a gene: 4. Per germline, CDR1 PRHDT and CDR2 FYEKMQ (reference sequence). This CDR3 region has 14 residues.

This clonotype occurred a few times. This chain links TRBV15 with TRBJ2-7; D not certain. The germline CDR1 and CDR2 sequences are LNHNV and YYDKDF (reference sequence). CDR3 length equals 14 residues. V lost 0 bases, J lost 2 bases, and 8 bases lay in between. The DNA of the CDR3 is TGTGCCACCAGCAGAGATACGAACGCCTACGAGCAGTACTTC. This codes for CATSRDTNAYEQYF. Full variable domain (missing parts from reference TRBV15 and TRBJ2-7): DAMVIQNPRYQVTQFGKPVTLSCSQTLNHNVMYWYQQKSSQAPKLLFHYYDKDFNNEADTPDNFQSRRPNTSFCFLDIRSPGLGDTAMYLCATSRDTNAYEQYFGPGTRLTVT.

This chain joins TRBV19 and TRBJ1-1; no reliable D call. This CDR3 contains 13 residues. The V and J ends lost 3 bases and 7 bases respectively, with 12 bases between them. CDR1 is LNHDA and CDR2 is SQIVND in the germline V gene (reference sequence). The chain's CDR3 is CASSMGGQYEAFF. The CDR3 nucleotides read TGTGCCAGTAGTATGGGTGGGCAGTATGAAGCTTTCTTT.

This clonotype has at least ten counts. This rearrangement joins TRBV12-5 to TRBJ2-5; TRBD2 matches at 9 bases. V shed 0 bases, J shed 1 base, and the junction held 12 bases outside the gene matches. The CDR3 runs 19 residues. Germline V gene data show CDR1 as LGHNT and CDR2 as FRNRAP. CDR3: CASGLVWDSIAGAQETQYF. The CDR3 DNA follows: TGTGCTAGTGGTTTGGTGTGGGACAGCATAGCGGGGGCCCAAGAGACCCAGTACTTC.

This clonotype was recorded at least ten times. V and J are TRBV6-1 and TRBJ2-5; 10 bases are shared with TRBD2. The length of the CDR3 is 13 residues. From germline, CDR1 is MNHNS and CDR2 SASEGT. The V segment lost 6 bases and the J segment 9 bases; nucleotides outside the gene matches: 7. The CDR3 sequence is CASRGLAGEAQYF. DNA of the CDR3: TGTGCCAGCAGAGGGCTAGCGGGGGAGGCCCAGTACTTC.

This clonotype was found many times. V usage is TRBV5-1 and J usage is TRBJ1-1, with 8 positions matching TRBD1. The CDR3 has 16 residues. Germline V gene sequence: CDR1 SGHRS, CDR2 YFSETQ. The V and J ends lost 1 base and 4 bases, in that order; junction bases with no gene match: 9. CDR3 amino acids: CASSLTPQGASTEAFF. The CDR3 coding sequence is TGCGCCAGCAGCTTGACCCCTCAGGGGGCTAGCACTGAAGCTTTCTTT.

At least ten counts were recorded for this clonotype. The genes are TRBV5-5 and TRBJ1-1, with unresolved D. Per the germline V gene, CDR1 is SGHKS and CDR2 is YYEKEE (reference sequence). Trimming took off 0 bases at V and 1 base at J, with 7 bases between the two ends. The CDR3 extends over 14 amino acids. In nucleotides, the CDR3 is TGTGCCAGCAGCTTGGAGGCCCAGAACACTGAAGCTTTCTTT. The encoded protein is CASSLEAQNTEAFF.

The chain has TRBV7-2 and TRBJ1-2; no definite D call. V was shortened by 5 bases and J by 1 base, with 11 bases between the two germline ends. The CDR3 sequence is 14 residues long. CDR1 SGHTA and CDR2 FQGNSA come from the germline V gene. The CDR3 spells CASSPGMINYGYTF. The DNA for the CDR3 is TGTGCCAGCAGCCCCGGCATGATTAACTATGGCTACACCTTC.

This clonotype was detected a few times. J is TRBJ2-3 and V is TRBV19; 10 bases fit TRBD2. The junction had 5 bases not matched to a gene; V was cut back by 3 bases and J by 2 bases. The V gene's germline CDR1 is LNHDA and CDR2 SQIVND (reference sequence). This CDR3 has 16 residues. Here the CDR3 reads CASSIMGLATTDTQYF. CDR3 DNA sequence: TGTGCCAGTAGTATTATGGGACTAGCGACCACAGATACGCAGTATTTT.

This clonotype was seen repeatedly, ten times or more. V and J are TRBV5-4 and TRBJ2-7; D may correspond to TRBD1 or TRBD2 (5 bases each). CDR1 SGHNT and CDR2 YYREEE come from the germline V gene (reference sequence). CDR3 size: 14 residues. V lost 3 bases, J lost 0 bases, and 10 bases lay in between. The CDR3 protein is CASSWDVASYEQYF. In nucleotides, the CDR3 is TGTGCCAGCAGCTGGGACGTCGCCTCCTACGAGCAGTACTTC.

The rearrangement uses TRBV20-1 and TRBJ2-6, with D unclear. Trimming pared 0 bases from V and 0 bases from J, leaving 15 bases between. Germline-derived CDR1 and CDR2 are DFQATT and SNEGSKA (reference sequence). There are 18 residues in the CDR3. CDR3 region: CSARDQWQPISGANVLTF. Here the CDR3 DNA reads TGCAGTGCTAGAGATCAGTGGCAGCCTATCTCTGGGGCCAACGTCCTGACTTTC.

A remark on this clonotype: A much larger clone differs by one base, so this may be a read error. The rearrangement links TRBV20-1 to TRBJ2-5, with 11 bases identical to TRBD2. CDR1 is DFQATT and CDR2 is SNEGSKA in the germline V gene (reference sequence). The CDR3 is 15 amino acids. CDR3 amino acids: CSGELAGDQQETQHF. In nucleotides, the CDR3 is TGCAGTGGAGAACTAGCGGGAGACCAACAAGAGACCCAGCACTTC.